This T cell receptor (beta chain) is from a study of T cells after yellow fever vaccination. The study's findings and limits: The booster response re-showed most primary clones: around 97% CD4, approximately 86% CD8. The appearance of a small share of clonotypes in both CD4 and CD8 compartments was observed.

TCRdb re-analysed the 5' RACE reads in MiXCR, keeping a single row per CDR3 protein. The table lists more than 300,000 distinct CDR3 sequences, approximately 4.5% of them singletons, with roughly a fifth in the top ten. There are a few counts of this clonotype. Antigen specificity is unknown. The CDR3 totals 14 residues. Trimming cost V 0 bases and J 4 bases; bases outside gene matches: 2. Germline loops: CDR1 SGHRS, CDR2 YFSETQ. The clonotype was recovered from a man between 18 and 29 years old who received the YFV17D yellow fever vaccine. The chain couples TRBV5-1 to TRBJ2-5, with 8 bases aligning to TRBD1. The specimen was PBMCs, collected 15 days after the yellow fever booster vaccination. Written as DNA, the CDR3 is TGCGCCAGCAGCTTGGGCAGGGGGCGAGAGACCCAGTACTTC. This encodes CASSLGRGRETQYF.